This record covers a single T cell receptor beta chain. Its cognate antigen is unknown. This entry comes from a study of CD8 T cells in ankylosing spondylitis. Quantitative 5'-RACE with molecular barcodes generated TCR beta libraries. TCRdb processed the 5' RACE reads anew with MiXCR; each CDR3 protein has one entry. The sample yields under 150,000 distinct CDR3 sequences, around 13% seen once. Study outcomes and limitations: A motif of 8 or 9 highly homologous TCR beta variants was seen as apparently characteristic of ankylosing spondylitis blood. Reportedly, significant enrichment of disease-linked clones occurred in matched ankylosing spondylitis synovial fluid.

V gave up 0 bases and J gave up 1 base, with 10 bases separating them. In germline, CDR1 is SGHDN, CDR2 FVKESK. The CDR3 extends over 15 amino acids. Specimen: blood, either unsorted or a sorted T cell fraction (not recorded which). The sequence was collected from a female donor with ankylosing spondylitis or in good health (not recorded which). J is TRBJ2-7 and V is TRBV14; D not resolved. CDR3 sequence: CASSQDDPYSYEQYF. The DNA for the CDR3 is TGTGCCAGCAGCCAAGACGACCCCTATTCCTACGAGCAGTACTTC.